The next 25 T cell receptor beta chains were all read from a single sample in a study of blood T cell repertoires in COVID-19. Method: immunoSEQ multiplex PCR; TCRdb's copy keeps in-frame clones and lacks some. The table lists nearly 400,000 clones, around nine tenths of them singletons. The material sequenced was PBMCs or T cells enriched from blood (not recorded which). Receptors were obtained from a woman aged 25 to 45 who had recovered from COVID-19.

As DNA, the CDR3 is TGTGCCAGCAGTTTTCTAACAGGGGTCCTCTACAATGAGCAGTTCTTC. Its translation is CASSFLTGVLYNEQFF. The chain couples TRBV28 to TRBJ2-1; TRBD1 matches 7 bases. Trimming removed 3 bases from V and 3 bases from J; junction bases left unmatched: 8. The CDR3 is 16 amino acids. Per the germline V gene, CDR1 is MDHEN and CDR2 is SYDVKM.

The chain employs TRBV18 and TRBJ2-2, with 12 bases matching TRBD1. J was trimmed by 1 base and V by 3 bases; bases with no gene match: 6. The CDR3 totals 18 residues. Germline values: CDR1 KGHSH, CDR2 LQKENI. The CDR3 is CASSPSGQGAGNTGELFF. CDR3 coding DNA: TGTGCCAGCTCACCTTCGGGACAGGGGGCCGGGAACACCGGGGAGCTGTTTTTT.

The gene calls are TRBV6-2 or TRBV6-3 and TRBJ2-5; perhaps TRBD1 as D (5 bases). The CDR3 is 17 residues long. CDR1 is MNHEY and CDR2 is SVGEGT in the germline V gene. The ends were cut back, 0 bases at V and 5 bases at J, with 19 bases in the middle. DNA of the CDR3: TGTGCCAGCAGTTACTCGGCGCCCGGTTGGGGCAGGGAGACCCAGTACTTC. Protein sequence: CASSYSAPGWGRETQYF.

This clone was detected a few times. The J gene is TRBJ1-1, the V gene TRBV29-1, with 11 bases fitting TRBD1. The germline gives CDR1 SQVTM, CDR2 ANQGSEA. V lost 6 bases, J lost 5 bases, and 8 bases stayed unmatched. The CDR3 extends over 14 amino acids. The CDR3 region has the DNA TGCAGCGTAGCGTACGGGACAGGGGGAACTGAAGCTTTCTTT. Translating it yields CSVAYGTGGTEAFF. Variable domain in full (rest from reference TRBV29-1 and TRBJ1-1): SAVISQKPSRDICQRGTSLTIQCQVDSQVTMMFWYRQQPGQSLTLIATANQGSEATYESGFVIDKFPISRPNLTFSTLTVSNMSPEDSSIYLCSVAYGTGGTEAFFGQGTRLTVV.

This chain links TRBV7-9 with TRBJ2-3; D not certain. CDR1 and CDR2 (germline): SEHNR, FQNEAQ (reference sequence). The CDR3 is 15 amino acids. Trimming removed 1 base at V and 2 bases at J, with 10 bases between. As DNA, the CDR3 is TGTGCCAGCAGCTTAGTCCCTCACACCACAGATACGCAGTATTTT. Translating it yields CASSLVPHTTDTQYF.

The CDR3 loop is CSVGTGGAYGYTF. As DNA, the CDR3 is TGCAGCGTTGGGACAGGGGGGGCCTATGGCTACACCTTC. This chain uses TRBV29-1 with TRBJ1-2; 10 bases are shared with TRBD1. The CDR3 is 13 amino acids. V lost 4 bases, J lost 4 bases, and 3 bases stayed unmatched. Germline CDR1 reads SQVTM; CDR2 reads ANQGSEA.

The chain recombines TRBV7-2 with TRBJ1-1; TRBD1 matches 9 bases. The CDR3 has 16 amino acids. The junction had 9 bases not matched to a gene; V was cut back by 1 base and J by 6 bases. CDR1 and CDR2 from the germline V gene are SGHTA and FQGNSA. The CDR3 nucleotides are TGTGCCAGCAGCTTAGTAGGACAGGGGTCTTTCGCTGAAGCTTTCTTT. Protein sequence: CASSLVGQGSFAEAFF.

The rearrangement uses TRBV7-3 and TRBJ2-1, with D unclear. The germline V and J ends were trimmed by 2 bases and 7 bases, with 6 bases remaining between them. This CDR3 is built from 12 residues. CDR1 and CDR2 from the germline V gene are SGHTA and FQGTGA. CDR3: CASSLYGNEQFF. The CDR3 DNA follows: TGTGCCAGCAGCTTATACGGGAATGAGCAGTTCTTC.

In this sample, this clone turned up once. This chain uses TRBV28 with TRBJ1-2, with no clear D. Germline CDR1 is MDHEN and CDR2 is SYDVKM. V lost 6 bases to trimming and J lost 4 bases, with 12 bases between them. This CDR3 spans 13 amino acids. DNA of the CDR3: TGTGCCAGCAGACTAACCGGGAGCTATGGCTACACCTTC. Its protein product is CASRLTGSYGYTF.

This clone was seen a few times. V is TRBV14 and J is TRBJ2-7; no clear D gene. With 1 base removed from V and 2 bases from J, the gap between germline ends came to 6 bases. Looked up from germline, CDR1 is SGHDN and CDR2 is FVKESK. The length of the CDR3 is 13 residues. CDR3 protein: CASSQGQPYEQYF. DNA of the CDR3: TGTGCCAGCAGCCAAGGACAACCCTACGAGCAGTACTTC.

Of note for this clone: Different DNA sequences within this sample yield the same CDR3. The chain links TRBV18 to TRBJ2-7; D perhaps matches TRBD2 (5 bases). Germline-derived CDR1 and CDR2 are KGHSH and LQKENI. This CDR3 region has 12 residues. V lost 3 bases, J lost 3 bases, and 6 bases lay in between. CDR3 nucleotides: TGTGCCAGCTCACCTCGGGGCTACGAGCAGTACTTC. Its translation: CASSPRGYEQYF.

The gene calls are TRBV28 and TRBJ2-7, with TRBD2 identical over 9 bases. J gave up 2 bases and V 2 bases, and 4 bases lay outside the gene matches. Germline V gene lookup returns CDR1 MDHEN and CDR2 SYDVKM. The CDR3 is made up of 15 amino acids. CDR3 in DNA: TGTGCCAGCAGTTTAGGCGGGAGGGCCGCCTACGAGCAGTACTTC. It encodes CASSLGGRAAYEQYF.

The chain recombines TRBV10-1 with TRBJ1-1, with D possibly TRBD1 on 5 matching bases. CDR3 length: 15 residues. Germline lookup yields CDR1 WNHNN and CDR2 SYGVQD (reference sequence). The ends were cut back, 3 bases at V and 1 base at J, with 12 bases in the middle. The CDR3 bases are TGCGCCAGCAGTGAAAATCCTACAGGGAACACTGAAGCTTTCTTT. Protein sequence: CASSENPTGNTEAFF.

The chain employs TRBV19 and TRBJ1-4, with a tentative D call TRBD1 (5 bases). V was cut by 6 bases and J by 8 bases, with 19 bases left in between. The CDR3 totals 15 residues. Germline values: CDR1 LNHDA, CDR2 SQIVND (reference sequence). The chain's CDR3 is CASRSHRVRGEKLFF. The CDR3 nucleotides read TGTGCCAGTAGATCCCACCGGGTTAGGGGCGAAAAACTGTTTTTT.

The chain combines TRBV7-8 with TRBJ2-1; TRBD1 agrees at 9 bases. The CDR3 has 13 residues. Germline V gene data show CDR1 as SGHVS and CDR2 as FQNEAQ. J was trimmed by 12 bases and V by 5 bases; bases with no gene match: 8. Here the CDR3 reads CASSPLRQGGQFF. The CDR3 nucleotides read TGTGCCAGCAGCCCGCTAAGACAGGGGGGGCAGTTCTTC.

CDR3 DNA sequence: TGTGCCAGCAGCTTAATCACCAGGACATCATACGATGAGCAGTTCTTC. Protein: CASSLITRTSYDEQFF. J is TRBJ2-1 and V is TRBV7-9, with a weak D call TRBD1 (5 bases). With 2 bases removed from V and 8 bases from J, the gap between germline ends came to 19 bases. This CDR3 spans 16 amino acids. Germline V gene sequence: CDR1 SEHNR, CDR2 FQNEAQ (reference sequence).

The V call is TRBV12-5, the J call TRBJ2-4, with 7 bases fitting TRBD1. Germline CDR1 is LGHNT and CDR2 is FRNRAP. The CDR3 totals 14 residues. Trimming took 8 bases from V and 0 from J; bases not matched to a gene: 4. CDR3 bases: TGTGCTAGTACAGGGGTCCTAGCCAAAAACATTCAGTACTTC. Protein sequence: CASTGVLAKNIQYF.

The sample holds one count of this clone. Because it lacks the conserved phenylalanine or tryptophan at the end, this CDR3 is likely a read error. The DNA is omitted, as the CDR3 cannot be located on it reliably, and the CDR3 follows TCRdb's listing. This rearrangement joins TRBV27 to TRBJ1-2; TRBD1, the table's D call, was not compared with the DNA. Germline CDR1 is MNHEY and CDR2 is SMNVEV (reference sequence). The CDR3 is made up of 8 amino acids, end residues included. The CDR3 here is CASNQGAN.

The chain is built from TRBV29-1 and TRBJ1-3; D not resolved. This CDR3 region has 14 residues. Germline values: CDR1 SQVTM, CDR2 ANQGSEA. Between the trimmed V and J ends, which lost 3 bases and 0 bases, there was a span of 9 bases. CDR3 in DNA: TGCAGCGTTGACCCCCAGGACTCTGGAAACACCATATATTTT. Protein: CSVDPQDSGNTIYF.

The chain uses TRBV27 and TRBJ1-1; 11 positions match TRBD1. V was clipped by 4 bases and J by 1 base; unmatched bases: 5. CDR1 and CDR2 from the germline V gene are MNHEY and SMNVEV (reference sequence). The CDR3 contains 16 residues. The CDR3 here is CASSSDRGRWNTEAFF. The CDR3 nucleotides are TGTGCCAGCAGTTCGGACAGGGGGCGGTGGAACACTGAAGCTTTCTTT.

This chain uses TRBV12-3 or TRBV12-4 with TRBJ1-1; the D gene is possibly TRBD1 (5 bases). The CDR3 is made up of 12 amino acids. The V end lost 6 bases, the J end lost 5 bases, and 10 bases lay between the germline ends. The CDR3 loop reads CASRSRVTEAFF. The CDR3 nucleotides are TGTGCCAGCAGATCCAGGGTAACTGAAGCTTTCTTT.

CDR3 bases: TGTGCCACCTCCCGGGACAGGTCCCGGGGTGAAGCTTTCTTT. Translated, it gives CATSRDRSRGEAFF. The V gene is TRBV19, the J gene TRBJ1-1; 8 bases fit TRBD1. Per the germline V gene, CDR1 is LNHDA and CDR2 is SQIVND (reference sequence). This CDR3 has 14 residues. V shed 10 bases and J 7 bases; nucleotides not matched to a gene: 14.

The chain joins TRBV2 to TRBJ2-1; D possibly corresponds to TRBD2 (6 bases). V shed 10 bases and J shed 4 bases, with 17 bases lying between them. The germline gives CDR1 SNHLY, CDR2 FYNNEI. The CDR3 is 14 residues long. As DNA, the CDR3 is TGTGCCACTCGGGGCCTAGCGAATTACAATGAGCAGTTCTTC. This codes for CATRGLANYNEQFF.

CDR3 in DNA: TGTGCCAGCAGCCCGCGGGAAACCTACAATGAGCAGTTCTTC. Translated: CASSPRETYNEQFF. The chain combines TRBV5-6 with TRBJ2-1; TRBD2 is a possible D gene (6 bases). In germline, CDR1 is SGHDT, CDR2 YYEEEE. This CDR3 comprises 14 residues. With 4 bases removed from V and 2 bases from J, the gap between germline ends came to 10 bases.

The CDR3 bases are TGTGCCAGCAGTGAATACCAAGGGACAGGGTTTTGGAATGAGCAGTTCTTC. This gives the protein CASSEYQGTGFWNEQFF. The J gene is TRBJ2-1, the V gene TRBV2; 9 bases line up with TRBD1. This CDR3 has 17 residues. Per the germline V gene, CDR1 is SNHLY and CDR2 is FYNNEI. Losses at the gene ends were 2 bases for V and 7 bases for J; bases not matched to a gene: 12.